These T cell receptor beta chains were read from a single sample in a study of blood T cell repertoires in COVID-19. The assay was immunoSEQ multiplex PCR, and TCRdb's table has in-frame clones only and misses some. The data show about 81,000 clones, 86% seen once. The sequencing input was peripheral blood. Receptors were obtained from a human donor in a cohort sampled during active COVID-19. Each CDR3 is given with its conserved first and last residue. Each record gives: D gene, CDR3 length, V gene, J gene, clone size, CDR3 protein, CDR3 DNA. The D gene is left open where the match is weak. Clone size is stated in some rows and not others, as once, few, many or a class when expanded.

D: TRBD1; length: 16; V: TRBV4-2; J: TRBJ1-4; size: .; CDR3: CASSQAPQGANEKLFF; DNA: TGTGCCAGCAGCCAAGCGCCACAGGGGGCTAATGAAAAACTGTTTTTT
D: TRBD2; length: 16; V: TRBV9; J: TRBJ2-7; size: .; CDR3: CASSVASGVGTYEQYF; DNA: TGTGCCAGCAGCGTGGCAAGCGGGGTAGGAACCTACGAGCAGTACTTC
D: TRBD1; length: 16; V: TRBV5-1; J: TRBJ1-3; size: .; CDR3: CASTLTGTGLGNTIYF; DNA: TGCGCCAGCACCTTAACCGGGACAGGGCTAGGAAACACCATATATTTT
D: .; length: 14; V: TRBV13; J: TRBJ2-5; size: .; CDR3: CASSLGFGAETQYF; DNA: TGTGCCAGCAGCTTGGGTTTTGGGGCAGAGACCCAGTACTTC
D: .; length: 13; V: TRBV6-5; J: TRBJ2-4; size: .; CDR3: CASGVDAKNIQYF; DNA: TGTGCCTCGGGGGTCGATGCCAAAAACATTCAGTACTTC
D: .; length: 13; V: TRBV7-9; J: TRBJ1-6; size: .; CDR3: CASSTGLVTPLHF; DNA: TGTGCCAGCAGTACAGGGTTGGTTACACCCCTCCACTTT
D: .; length: 12; V: TRBV30; J: TRBJ1-1; size: few; CDR3: CAWSVSGTEAFF; DNA: TGTGCCTGGAGTGTATCCGGCACTGAAGCTTTCTTT
D: TRBD1; length: 14; V: TRBV9; J: TRBJ1-6; size: .; CDR3: CASSGSPTGTALHF; DNA: TGTGCCAGCAGCGGAAGCCCGACCGGGACAGCCCTCCACTTT
D: TRBD1; length: 18; V: TRBV4-3; J: TRBJ2-7; size: .; CDR3: CASSQLYTGTGEIYEQYF; DNA: TGCGCCAGCAGCCAACTTTACACCGGGACAGGGGAAATCTACGAGCAGTACTTC
D: TRBD2; length: 15; V: TRBV12-5; J: TRBJ2-3; size: .; CDR3: CASGSSSGGTDTQYF; DNA: TGTGCTAGTGGCTCATCTAGCGGGGGGACAGATACGCAGTATTTT
D: .; length: 15; V: TRBV11-3; J: TRBJ2-2; size: .; CDR3: CASSLVVANTGELFF; DNA: TGTGCCAGCAGCTTAGTTGTCGCGAACACCGGGGAGCTGTTTTTT
D: .; length: 13; V: TRBV29-1; J: TRBJ2-7; size: .; CDR3: CSATQEFSYEQYF; DNA: TGCAGCGCGACACAGGAATTCTCCTACGAGCAGTACTTC
D: TRBD1; length: 16; V: TRBV7-9; J: TRBJ1-6; size: once; CDR3: CASSFPGTGGNSPLHF; DNA: TGTGCCAGCAGCTTTCCCGGGACAGGGGGTAATTCACCCCTCCACTTT
D: .; length: 14; V: TRBV5-1; J: TRBJ2-1; size: .; CDR3: CASTREGGANEQFF; DNA: TGCGCCAGCACCCGTGAAGGGGGGGCCAATGAGCAGTTCTTC
D: .; length: 14; V: TRBV25-1; J: TRBJ2-7; size: .; CDR3: CASSGEGVLYEQYF; DNA: TGTGCCAGCAGTGGGGAGGGGGTACTCTACGAGCAGTACTTC